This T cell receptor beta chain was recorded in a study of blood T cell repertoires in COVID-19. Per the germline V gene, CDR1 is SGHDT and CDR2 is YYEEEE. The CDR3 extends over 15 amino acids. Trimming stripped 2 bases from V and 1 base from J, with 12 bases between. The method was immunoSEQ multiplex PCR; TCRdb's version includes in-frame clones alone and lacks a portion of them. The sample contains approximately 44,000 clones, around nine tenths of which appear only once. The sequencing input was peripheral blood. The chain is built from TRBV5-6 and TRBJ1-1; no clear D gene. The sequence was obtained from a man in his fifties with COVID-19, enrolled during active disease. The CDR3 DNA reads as TGTGCCAGCAGCTTCTACGGTCTCGGGAACACTGAAGCTTTCTTT. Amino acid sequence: CASSFYGLGNTEAFF.